The entry below gives a single TCR beta chain sequence along with its context. This sample was taken from a study of control samples from healthy donors and cancer patients. Clones were sequenced by immunoSEQ multiplex PCR, and TCRdb holds only the in-frame ones, with some missing. The sample holds 95,000 to 150,000 clones, roughly 90% seen once. The CDR3 covers 13 residues. The V and J ends lost 0 bases and 3 bases respectively, with 6 bases between them. CDR1 is SGDLS, CDR2 YYNGEE, per germline. This receptor was obtained from a woman aged 18-30 years in good health. J is TRBJ1-1 and V is TRBV9; no definite D call. Sequencing used blood. DNA for the CDR3: TGTGCCAGCAGCGTAGGTCAGGACACTGAAGCTTTCTTT. It yields the protein CASSVGQDTEAFF. Using reference TRBV9 and TRBJ1-1 for the parts outside the CDR3, the full variable domain is DSGVTQTPKHLITATGQRVTLRCSPRSGDLSVYWYQQSLDQGLQFLIQYYNGEERAKGNILERFSAQQFPDLHSELNLSSLELGDSALYFCASSVGQDTEAFFGQGTRLTVV.